Each of the 7 T cell receptor beta chains below was sequenced from the same sample in a study of blood T cell repertoires in COVID-19. TCRdb's table, derived via immunoSEQ multiplex PCR, lists solely in-frame clones and lacks some. The repertoire holds about 210,000 clones, with 81% as singletons. Sequenced input: PBMCs or T cells enriched from blood (not recorded which). These receptors were collected from a woman aged 45-65 years with acute COVID-19.

The chain carries TRBV5-1 and TRBJ2-5; 9 bases are a match to TRBD2. The germline gives CDR1 SGHRS, CDR2 YFSETQ. The CDR3 is 15 residues long. V was clipped by 5 bases and J by 1 base; unmatched bases: 6. The CDR3 DNA reads as TGCGCCAGCAGGGTAGCGGGGGCGGTCCAAGAGACCCAGTACTTC. This gives the protein CASRVAGAVQETQYF.

This clone was seen a few times. The chain joins TRBV7-9 to TRBJ1-1; D is unresolved. Trimming pared 5 bases from V and 8 bases from J, leaving 15 bases between. The CDR3 is 13 amino acids. From germline, CDR1 is SEHNR and CDR2 FQNEAQ (reference sequence). The CDR3 loop is CASSMTQEAEAFF. The CDR3, as DNA: TGTGCCAGCAGCATGACGCAGGAAGCCGAAGCTTTCTTT.

V is TRBV7-3 and J is TRBJ2-3; 7 nucleotides line up with TRBD1. Germline V gene data show CDR1 as SGHTA and CDR2 as FQGTGA. V lost 3 bases, J lost 2 bases, and 5 bases stayed unmatched. This CDR3 comprises 15 residues. In DNA form, the CDR3 reads TGTGCCAGCAGCTTTACAGGGGTCAACACAGATACGCAGTATTTT. Translated, it gives CASSFTGVNTDTQYF. The full variable domain, rest sourced from reference TRBV7-3 and TRBJ2-3, is GAGVSQTPSNKVTEKGKYVELRCDPISGHTALYWYRQSLGQGPEFLIYFQGTGAADDSGLPNDRFFAVRPEGSVSTLKIQRTERGDSAVYLCASSFTGVNTDTQYFGPGTRLTVL.

The J gene is TRBJ2-7, the V gene TRBV7-2, with TRBD2 identical over 15 bases. This CDR3 is 18 amino acids long. Germline-derived CDR1 and CDR2 are SGHTA and FQGNSA. V gave up 1 base and J gave up 1 base; unmatched junction bases: 5. DNA for the CDR3: TGTGCCAGCAGCTTAGTTCGGACTAGCGGGAGGGGATCCTACGAGCAGTACTTC. Protein sequence: CASSLVRTSGRGSYEQYF.

V is TRBV4-1 and J is TRBJ2-2; 10 bases agree with TRBD1. Germline V gene data show CDR1 as MGHRA and CDR2 as YSYEKL. The length of the CDR3 is 17 residues. V gave up 4 bases and J gave up 7 bases; unmatched junction bases: 12. The CDR3 spells CASSPPPPTGGVGELFF. Here the CDR3 DNA reads TGCGCCAGCAGCCCTCCCCCCCCGACAGGGGGCGTCGGGGAGCTGTTTTTT.

The CDR3 protein is CASSTRGGRSYNEQFF. CDR3 nucleotides: TGTGCCAGCAGTACCCGGGGAGGGAGGTCCTACAATGAGCAGTTCTTC. The rearrangement joins TRBV27 to TRBJ2-1; 7 nucleotides match TRBD2. The CDR3 loop spans 16 amino acids. Germline V gives CDR1 MNHEY, CDR2 SMNVEV (reference sequence). V lost 5 bases, J lost 1 base, and 8 bases stayed unmatched.

This clone came up a few times. This chain uses TRBV5-4 with TRBJ1-1; 7 nucleotides align to TRBD1. The V and J ends lost 4 bases and 3 bases, in that order; junction bases with no gene match: 6. Germline V gives CDR1 SGHNT, CDR2 YYREEE (reference sequence). The CDR3 spans 14 residues. The CDR3 here is CASSKTGLDTEAFF. DNA for the CDR3: TGTGCCAGCAGCAAGACAGGGTTGGACACTGAAGCTTTCTTT.